This TCR beta chain derives from a study of shared clonotypes between healthy human individuals. General study points: Limitation of the genetic and exposure-history diversity represented came from the few donors.

This clone was picked up one time. Antigen unknown. Healthy HIV-negative adults without recent acute infections or vaccinations served as donors. Those who donated, Caucasian adults without exception, all lived in Nashville, Tennessee. The protocol was immunoSEQ multiplex PCR, while the TCRdb copy is restricted to in-frame clones and leaves out a portion. This table holds about 2.4 million clones, roughly nine tenths found once. Material: naive CD4+ T cells sorted from blood. Subset here: CD45RA+ positively selected. This TCR came from a man aged 18 to 29 in good health.

The CDR3 coding sequence is TGTGCCAGTAGTAGTTCTTCCTATGAAAAACTGTTTTTT. It specifies CASSSSSYEKLFF. This sequence joins TRBV19 and TRBJ1-4; D is unclear. CDR1 LNHDA and CDR2 SQIVND come from the germline V gene (reference sequence). The CDR3 runs to 13 residues. Trimming took 4 bases from V and 6 from J, leaving 9 bases between them.